The rows below give T cell receptor beta chains drawn from one sample of a study of shared clonotypes between healthy human individuals. Repertoires were generated with immunoSEQ multiplex PCR, while TCRdb's copy carries only in-frame clones and drops some. The table records millions of clones, roughly 92% of them present only once. Sequencing was performed on naive CD4+ T cells sorted from blood. The receptors stem from a man aged 18-30 years in good health. Both conserved end residues are part of each CDR3. Fields, in order: V gene, CDR3 length, J gene, CDR3 protein.

>TRBV5-1|16|TRBJ2-7
CASSLGLPDSGYEQYF
>TRBV6-1|15|TRBJ1-5
CASSELGRSNQPQHF
>TRBV6-5|16|TRBJ2-4
CASSYGIRDSKNIQYF
>TRBV10-1|15|TRBJ1-4
CASVNDGGGDEKLFF
>TRBV5-1|14|TRBJ1-4
CASSRDINNEKLFF
>TRBV19|14|TRBJ2-2
CASSTGLNTGELFF
>TRBV6-1|16|TRBJ2-3
CASSELTSGITDTQYF
>TRBV5-6|16|TRBJ2-1
CASSLRGRSLYNEQFF
>TRBV5-1|14|TRBJ2-5
CASSWASGRETQYF
>TRBV19|14|TRBJ1-3
CASSKTRTGNTIYF
>TRBV5-1|14|TRBJ1-2
CASSVDRGLYGYTF
>TRBV27|14|TRBJ2-7
CASSLSLRYYEQYF
>TRBV2|15|TRBJ1-2
CASMPRDLNNYGYTF
>TRBV18|12|TRBJ2-2
CASSIRSGELFF
>TRBV2|13|TRBJ2-7
CASSGSPPAEQYF
>TRBV6-1|11|TRBJ1-6
CASSNYSPLHF
>TRBV29-1|16|TRBJ1-2
CSVESYYPGGFYGYTF
>TRBV7-9|14|TRBJ2-7
CASSSGVAKYEQYF
>TRBV2|15|TRBJ2-5
CASSQLAGGAETQYF
>TRBV10-2|13|TRBJ1-1
CARAGQTNTEAFF
>TRBV5-1|15|TRBJ2-7
CASSSGTGGIYEQYF
>TRBV6-5|15|TRBJ1-6
CATGAVLRRDSPLHF
>TRBV5-6|15|TRBJ2-5
CASSKTSGGVGTQYF
>TRBV28|12|TRBJ2-7
CASSLVDYEQYF
>TRBV5-1|14|TRBJ2-7
CASSLALAGDEQYF
>TRBV4-1|15|TRBJ1-2
CASSQQTVPKGGYTF
>TRBV5-1|12|TRBJ1-5
CASSLDPLPQHF
>TRBV7-2|15|TRBJ1-4
CASSQGGALGEKLFF
>TRBV28|14|TRBJ2-7
CASRTGTSAPEQYF
>TRBV7-9|10|TRBJ1-2
CASSADRYTF
>TRBV9|11|TRBJ2-1
CASSGDTEQFF
>TRBV4-3|15|TRBJ1-5
CASSQSEGMGQPQHF
>TRBV6-5|14|TRBJ2-5
CASRSSGGPETQYF
>TRBV4-1|13|TRBJ2-1
CASSQRGVNEQFF
>TRBV5-1|16|TRBJ2-4
CASSYQGFLAKNIQYF
>TRBV4-1|16|TRBJ2-7
CASSQDPSGSSYEQYF
>TRBV6-1|14|TRBJ1-2
CASTPGQTYYGYTF
>TRBV5-1|13|TRBJ2-1
CASSFGGNNEQFF
>TRBV25-1|13|TRBJ1-2
CASSSTGNYGYTF
>TRBV9|15|TRBJ2-7
CASSGRDSVTYEQYF
>TRBV29-1|13|TRBJ1-1
CSAYSALGTEAFF
>TRBV7-2|13|TRBJ1-1
CASSLEGFTEAFF